The 9 T cell receptor beta chains listed next were all sequenced from one sample in a study of T cell repertoires in cytomegalovirus infection (dated by TCRdb to the late 2010s). The sequencing machine was an Illumina HiSeq 1500. Clones were called with MiXCR by TCRdb after fastp trimmed the public reads at Q25, and only in-frame beta chains were retained. Rows are unified per CDR3 protein, each entry keeping the most common DNA and genes. Across this sample there are approximately 400,000 distinct CDR3 sequences, with roughly 30% seen only once. The ten most abundant clones make up roughly 15% of the sample. Source material: PBMCs. All receptors derive from a human donor in good health (CMV status not recorded). Some clones in this sample may be carry-over from other donors' samples.

The V and J genes are TRBV4-2 and TRBJ1-1, with TRBD1 identical over 7 bases. The germline V gene has CDR1 LGHNA and CDR2 YNFKEQ. This CDR3 comprises 14 residues. J gave up 3 bases and V 5 bases, and 6 bases lay outside the gene matches. The DNA of the CDR3 is TGTGCCAGCAGCGCGACAGGGCGGGACACTGAAGCTTTCTTT. Translation: CASSATGRDTEAFF.

V gene TRBV10-2 combines with J gene TRBJ1-2; no firm D call. The CDR3 is 17 amino acids. Deletions cut 0 bases from V and 0 bases from J, with 14 bases between. The V gene's germline CDR1 is WSHSY and CDR2 SAAADI. CDR3 region: CASSESLVQDANYGYTF. Written as DNA, the CDR3 is TGCGCCAGCAGTGAGTCCCTCGTGCAGGACGCTAACTATGGCTACACCTTC.

On this clonotype: This may be a read error, as it is one base from a much larger clone. The rearrangement uses TRBV4-1 and TRBJ2-5; D perhaps matches TRBD1 (6 bases). This CDR3 is built from 16 residues. The germline V gene has CDR1 MGHRA and CDR2 YSYEKL. Deletions cut 1 base from V and 4 bases from J, with 16 bases between. Written as DNA, the CDR3 is TGCGCCAGCAGCCAAGCTACAGGGATGGTGTCAGAGACCCAGTACTTC. Translation gives CASSQATGMVSETQYF.

Concerning this clonotype itself: This clone may be a read error of a much larger clone one base away. The V call is TRBV29-1, the J call TRBJ1-2; 11 bases agree with TRBD1. Germline CDR1 SQVTM, CDR2 ANQGSEA. The CDR3 runs to 14 residues. The CDR3 is CGVGSGQGAYGYTF. For the CDR3, the DNA is TGCGGCGTTGGGTCTGGACAGGGGGCTTATGGCTACACCTTC.

This chain links TRBV5-5 with TRBJ2-7; 7 bases fit TRBD1. V was clipped by 6 bases and J by 2 bases; unmatched bases: 11. Per germline, CDR1 SGHKS and CDR2 YYEKEE (reference sequence). The CDR3 length is 15 residues. In DNA form, the CDR3 reads TGTGCCAGCACCACTGAGTGGGACAGAACCTACGAGCAGTACTTC. Translating it yields CASTTEWDRTYEQYF.

Only a few counts were recorded for this clonotype. The rearrangement joins TRBV12-3 or TRBV12-4 to TRBJ2-1, with TRBD1 matching over 11 bases. The CDR3 spans 15 residues. With V trimmed by 5 bases and J by 7 bases, 7 bases remained unmatched. The CDR3 spells CASSPRGTGGNEQFF. The CDR3 DNA is TGTGCCAGCAGTCCCCGAGGGACAGGGGGAAATGAGCAGTTCTTC.

The V call is TRBV24-1, the J call TRBJ2-3; 7 positions agree with TRBD1. J gave up 5 bases and V 1 base, and 8 bases lay outside the gene matches. The CDR3 extends over 16 amino acids. CDR1 is KGHDR and CDR2 is SFDVKD in the germline V gene. CDR3 bases: TGTGCCACCAGTGATTTAGACAGGGCTCAAAGAGATACGCAGTATTTT. It specifies CATSDLDRAQRDTQYF.

As for this clonotype: A read error is possible here, since a much larger clone lies one base away. Because it lacks the conserved phenylalanine or tryptophan at the end, this CDR3 is likely a read error. The J gene is TRBJ2-7, the V gene TRBV7-2, with D possibly TRBD1 on 6 matching bases. The CDR3 contains 16 residues. Germline V CDR1 and CDR2: SGHTA, FQGNSA. Trimming took 1 base from V and 7 from J, leaving 20 bases between them. CDR3 sequence reads: CASSLEGLPGHREQYL. As DNA, the CDR3 is TGTGCCAGCAGCTTAGAGGGGTTACCGGGACATCGAGAGCAGTACTTA.

This sequence joins TRBV4-1 and TRBJ1-1; D remains unclear. The CDR3 length is 14 residues. Germline-derived CDR1 and CDR2 are MGHRA and YSYEKL. The V gene lost 1 base and the J gene lost 3 bases, with 9 bases spanning the gap. CDR3 bases: TGCGCCAGCAGCCAAGGAGTAGAGTACACTGAAGCTTTCTTT. The encoded protein is CASSQGVEYTEAFF.